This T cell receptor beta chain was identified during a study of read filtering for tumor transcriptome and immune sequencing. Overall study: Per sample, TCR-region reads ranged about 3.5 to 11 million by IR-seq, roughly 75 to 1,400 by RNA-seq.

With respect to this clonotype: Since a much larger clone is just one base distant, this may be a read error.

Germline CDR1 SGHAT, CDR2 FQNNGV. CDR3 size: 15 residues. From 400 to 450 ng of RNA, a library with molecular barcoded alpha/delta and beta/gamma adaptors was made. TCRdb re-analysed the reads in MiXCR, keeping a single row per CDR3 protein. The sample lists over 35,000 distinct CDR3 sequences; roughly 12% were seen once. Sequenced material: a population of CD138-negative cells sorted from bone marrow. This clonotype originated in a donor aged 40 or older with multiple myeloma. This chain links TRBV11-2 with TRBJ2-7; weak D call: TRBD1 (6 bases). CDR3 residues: CGSSLFRGPTYEQYF. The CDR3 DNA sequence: TGTGGCAGCAGCTTATTCAGGGGCCCTACATACGAGCAGTACTTC.